The T cell receptor beta chain described here comes from a study of T-cell reconstitution after alpha-beta-depleted transplantation in children. A TCRbeta library incorporating unique molecular identifiers was prepared. MiXCR, applied by TCRdb to the PCR reads, yields one record per CDR3 protein. The sample lists 260,000 or so distinct CDR3 sequences, 12% occurring once. Per germline, CDR1 DFQATT and CDR2 SNEGSKA (reference sequence). V was pared by 0 bases and J by 10 bases, with 16 bases between. The CDR3 has 15 residues. This clonotype was seen repeatedly, ten times or more. The source is a human donor who donated a stem cell graft to a child with acute lymphoblastic leukemia. V usage is TRBV20-1 and J usage is TRBJ1-6, with D unclear. The material sequenced was PBMCs from the stem cell graft donor, taken from the stem cell graft. The CDR3 coding sequence is TGCAGTGCTAGAGACGGACTGGACTTCGGGTCACCCCTCCACTTT. Amino acid sequence: CSARDGLDFGSPLHF.